This T cell receptor beta chain originates from a study of post-analysis software for immune sequencing data. Study details: Multiple sclerosis in the patients followed relapsing-remitting, secondary progressive and progressive-relapsing courses. Overall study findings and caveats: Strong co-clustering by F measure was evident for samples that had been prepared in the same batch. There was significantly lower normalized Chao1 diversity in multiple sclerosis patients than in controls. Comparison of patients with controls showed five or six TRBV segments more frequent in patients, TRBV5-6, TRBV5-1 and TRBV20-1 among them.

The CDR3 contains 14 residues. Germline assignment: CDR1 MNHNY and CDR2 SVGAGI (reference sequence). The J segment lost 8 bases and the V segment lost 7 bases, leaving 10 bases of the junction unmatched. For this clonotype: Its specificity is not known.

cDNA libraries for TCR beta contained unique molecular identifiers. Researchers reported roughly 0.5 million cDNA molecules coming from around 1 to 10 million T cells. TCRdb called the PCR reads again in MiXCR, with one record for every CDR3 protein. The data hold about 820,000 distinct CDR3 sequences, with about 53% observed a single time. Sequencing input: blood. The chain recombines TRBV6-6 with TRBJ2-1; the match to TRBD1 covers 8 bases. This TCR was recovered from a girl aged 5-17 years with multiple sclerosis. DNA for the CDR3: TGTGCCAGCACAAAACAGGGGGTGATTGATGAGCAGTTCTTC. Residues: CASTKQGVIDEQFF.